This T cell receptor beta chain was identified in a study of T-cell reconstitution after alpha-beta-depleted transplantation in children. General study points: At the one-year point after transplant, T-cell counts and TCRbeta diversity were found to come mostly from T cells that had been newly produced. Some patients' high day-60 TCRbeta diversity was attributed to recipient cells surviving conditioning. Reportedly, only several hundred clones from non-depleted graft cells drove alpha-beta T-cell counts at about two months.

CDR1 SGHVS and CDR2 FQNEAQ come from the germline V gene. The CDR3 extends over 16 amino acids. Trimming took off 5 bases at V and 0 bases at J, with 14 bases between the two ends. Molecular barcoding with unique molecular identifiers was used for the TCRbeta library. TCRdb processed the PCR reads anew with MiXCR; each CDR3 protein has one entry. The sample yields about a million distinct CDR3 sequences, about 29% seen once. In regard to this clonotype: The antigen remains unidentified.

V gene TRBV7-8 combines with J gene TRBJ2-4, with D tentatively TRBD1 (5 bases). The sample in question was PBMCs, mostly from graft donor cells, obtained 360 days after TCRalphabeta/CD19-depleted stem cell transplant. This clonotype originated in a boy in the first two years of life who had a stem cell transplant for SCID, so the T cells may come from the graft donor. Written as DNA, the CDR3 is TGTGCCAGCAGCCCAGACAGTCTTTTAGCCAAAAACATTCAGTACTTC. Protein sequence: CASSPDSLLAKNIQYF.